This T cell receptor (beta chain) was documented in a study of blood T cell repertoires in COVID-19. This table comes from immunoSEQ multiplex PCR, and its TCRdb copy is limited to in-frame clones, with some not included. The table shows 55,000 to 75,000 clones, with about 78% occurring only once. The germline V gene encodes CDR1 ENHRY and CDR2 SYGVKD. This CDR3 spans 15 amino acids. Trimming took off 0 bases at V and 5 bases at J, with 13 bases between the two ends. This TCR was recovered from a man older than 75 with active or convalescent COVID-19. This chain uses TRBV10-3 with TRBJ2-5; no definite D call. The sample consisted of peripheral blood. The CDR3 here is CAISESYSDRETQYF. The CDR3 coding sequence is TGTGCCATCAGTGAGTCTTACAGTGACCGGGAGACCCAGTACTTC.